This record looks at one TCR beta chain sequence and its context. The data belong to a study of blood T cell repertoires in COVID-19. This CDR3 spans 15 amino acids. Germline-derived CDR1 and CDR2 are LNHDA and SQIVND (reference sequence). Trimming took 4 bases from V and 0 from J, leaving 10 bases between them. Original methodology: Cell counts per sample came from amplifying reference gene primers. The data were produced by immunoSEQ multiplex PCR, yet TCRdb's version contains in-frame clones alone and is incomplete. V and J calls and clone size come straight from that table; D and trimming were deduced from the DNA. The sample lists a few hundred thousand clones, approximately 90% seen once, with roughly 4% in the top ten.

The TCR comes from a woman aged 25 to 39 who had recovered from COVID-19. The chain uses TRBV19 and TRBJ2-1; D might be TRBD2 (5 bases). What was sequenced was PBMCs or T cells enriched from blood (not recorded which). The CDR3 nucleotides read TGTGCCAGTAGTACTCAGCGGAGCTCCTACAATGAGCAGTTCTTC. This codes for CASSTQRSSYNEQFF.